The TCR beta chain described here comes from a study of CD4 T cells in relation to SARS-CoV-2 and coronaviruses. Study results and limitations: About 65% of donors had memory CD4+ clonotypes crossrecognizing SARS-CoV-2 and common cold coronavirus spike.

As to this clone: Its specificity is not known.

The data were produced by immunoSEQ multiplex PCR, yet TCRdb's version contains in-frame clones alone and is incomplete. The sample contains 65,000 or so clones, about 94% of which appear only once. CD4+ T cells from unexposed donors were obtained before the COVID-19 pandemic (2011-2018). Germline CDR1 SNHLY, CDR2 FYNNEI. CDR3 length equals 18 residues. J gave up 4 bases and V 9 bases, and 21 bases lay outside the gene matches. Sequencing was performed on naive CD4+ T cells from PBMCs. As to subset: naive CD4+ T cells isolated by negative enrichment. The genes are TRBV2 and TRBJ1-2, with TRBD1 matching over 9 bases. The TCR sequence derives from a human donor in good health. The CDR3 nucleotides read TGTGCCAGTGCTGCCGGGACAGGGACTTTCTTGGGAGTCTATGGCTACACCTTC. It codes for CASAAGTGTFLGVYGYTF.